This record looks at one TCR beta chain sequence and its context. No antigen is known for it. J gave up 0 bases and V 5 bases, and 1 base lay outside the gene matches. This CDR3 region has 14 residues. Per the germline V gene, CDR1 is MNHEY and CDR2 is SVGAGI. The record originates from a study of blood T cells in healthy people across ages. The second PCR ran roughly 7 to 12 cycles with a sample-barcoded 5' primer and J-beta primers. Every cDNA molecule bore a tag from a template-switch adaptor containing 12 random nucleotides. From the 5' RACE reads, TCRdb called clonotypes with MiXCR, one entry per CDR3 protein. The sample comprises about 650,000 distinct CDR3 sequences, 32% of which are singletons, and roughly 14% rests with the top ten. Broader study findings: Estimates based on one million T cells were treated as lower bounds. Older individuals had lower TCR beta diversity per million T cells (the decline was roughly linear).

The chain combines TRBV6-5 with TRBJ1-1, with TRBD1 identical over 9 bases. The source is an elderly woman in good health. Sequencing was performed on blood. The CDR3: CASSRDRVNTEAFF. CDR3 DNA: TGTGCCAGCAGTCGGGACAGGGTGAACACTGAAGCTTTCTTT.